The rows below give T cell receptor beta chains drawn from one sample of a study of T-cell memory formation after mild COVID-19. MiXCR, run by TCRdb on the 5' RACE reads, gives a single entry per CDR3 protein. The sample carries around 300,000 distinct CDR3 sequences, 10% to 15% recorded once. The sequencing input was PBMCs or a T cell subset sorted from them (not recorded which). The receptors originated from a man aged 18 to 35 who had mild COVID-19 (a few samples of this study predate the infection). Cell type and time point are not known. Both conserved end residues are part of each CDR3. Each record gives: V gene, D gene, J gene, clone size, CDR3 protein, CDR3 DNA. The D gene is left open where the match is weak. A row's size may be missing; if present it is once, few, many or a size class.

>TRBV29-1|NA|TRBJ2-3|few
CSVEGKDEFSTDTQYF
TGCAGCGTTGAAGGGAAGGATGAGTTTAGCACAGATACGCAGTATTTT
>TRBV27|NA|TRBJ2-3|NA
CASSYMTVGAQYF
TGTGCCAGCAGTTATATGACGGTTGGTGCGCAGTATTTT
>TRBV7-9|NA|TRBJ2-3|few
CASSDRKDTQYF
TGTGCCAGCAGCGACAGGAAAGATACGCAGTATTTT
>TRBV9|NA|TRBJ2-1|few
CASSVGRGTSYNEQFF
TGTGCCAGCAGCGTAGGTAGGGGGACCTCCTACAATGAGCAGTTCTTC
>TRBV4-1|NA|TRBJ2-7|many
CASSQGFRFPYEQYF
TGCGCCAGCAGCCAAGGATTTCGGTTCCCCTACGAGCAGTACTTC
>TRBV4-1|NA|TRBJ2-3|few
CASSPLMKGSDTQYF
TGCGCCAGCAGCCCCCTAATGAAGGGGTCAGATACGCAGTATTTT
>TRBV2|NA|TRBJ1-5|NA
CASRPPGGHGNQPQHF
TGTGCCAGCAGGCCCCCGGGCGGGCATGGCAATCAGCCCCAGCATTTT
>TRBV7-3|NA|TRBJ2-2|NA
CASSAGTSNTGELFF
TGTGCCAGCAGCGCGGGGACCTCGAACACCGGGGAGCTGTTTTTT
>TRBV6-1|NA|TRBJ1-1|NA
CASSNGANTEAFF
TGTGCCAGCAGTAACGGGGCGAACACTGAAGCTTTCTTT
>TRBV20-1|NA|TRBJ2-7|few
CSARDKGTYEQYF
TGCAGTGCTAGAGATAAGGGGACCTACGAGCAGTACTTC
>TRBV30|NA|TRBJ2-1|few
CAWSLLGEQFF
TGTGCCTGGAGTTTACTGGGCGAGCAGTTCTTC
>TRBV5-1|TRBD1|TRBJ1-2|few
CASTSSTGDGYTF
TGCGCCAGCACGTCGTCGACAGGGGATGGCTACACCTTC
>TRBV7-9|NA|TRBJ2-7|NA
CASSPTRGSYEQYF
TGTGCCAGCAGCCCAACCCGGGGATCCTACGAGCAGTACTTC
>TRBV24-1|NA|TRBJ1-1|few
CATSAEMNTEAFF
TGTGCCACCAGTGCAGAAATGAACACTGAAGCTTTCTTT
>TRBV30|NA|TRBJ1-2|few
CAWSAGTLSRDGYTF
TGTGCCTGGAGTGCCGGGACCTTGAGTAGGGATGGCTACACCTTC
>TRBV7-9|TRBD1|TRBJ2-3|few
CASTGGSDTQYF
TGTGCCAGCACAGGGGGCAGCGATACGCAGTATTTT
>TRBV4-3|NA|TRBJ2-3|few
CASSQGDGGGLQYF
TGCGCCAGCAGCCAAGGAGACGGAGGGGGGTTGCAGTATTTT
>TRBV12-3/TRBV12-4|NA|TRBJ1-2|many
CASTRDYGYTF
TGTGCCAGCACCCGAGACTATGGCTACACCTTC
>TRBV3-1|NA|TRBJ2-2|few
CASSQVIGGELFF
TGTGCCAGCAGCCAAGTAATAGGCGGGGAGCTGTTTTTT
>TRBV27|NA|TRBJ1-1|NA
CASSLSSAWGEAFF
TGTGCCAGCAGTTTAAGTTCAGCCTGGGGTGAAGCTTTCTTT
>TRBV30|NA|TRBJ2-7|few
CAWSTGLSGEQYF
TGTGCCTGGAGCACGGGACTGAGCGGGGAGCAGTACTTC
>TRBV6-1|TRBD1|TRBJ2-5|few
CASTTGGGETQYF
TGTGCCAGCACTACAGGGGGCGGTGAGACCCAGTACTTC
>TRBV7-3|NA|TRBJ1-1|many
CASSRHPGDTEAFF
TGTGCCAGCAGCCGTCATCCAGGGGACACTGAAGCTTTCTTT
>TRBV12-3/TRBV12-4|NA|TRBJ1-1|NA
CASSLGGTYTEAFF
TGTGCCAGCAGTTTAGGGGGGACTTACACTGAAGCTTTCTTT
>TRBV7-2|TRBD1|TRBJ1-2|NA
CASSLTGSGGYGYTF
TGTGCCAGCAGCTTGACAGGGTCTGGCGGCTATGGCTACACCTTC
>TRBV5-4|NA|TRBJ1-1|many
CASSLEVWENTEAFF
TGTGCCAGCAGCTTGGAGGTGTGGGAGAACACTGAAGCTTTCTTT
>TRBV18|TRBD1|TRBJ1-3|few
CASSPLGTAGNTIYF
TGTGCCAGCTCACCCCTCGGGACAGCTGGAAACACCATATATTTT
>TRBV9|NA|TRBJ1-2|NA
CASSEHRNYGYTF
TGTGCCAGCAGCGAGCATAGGAACTATGGCTACACCTTC